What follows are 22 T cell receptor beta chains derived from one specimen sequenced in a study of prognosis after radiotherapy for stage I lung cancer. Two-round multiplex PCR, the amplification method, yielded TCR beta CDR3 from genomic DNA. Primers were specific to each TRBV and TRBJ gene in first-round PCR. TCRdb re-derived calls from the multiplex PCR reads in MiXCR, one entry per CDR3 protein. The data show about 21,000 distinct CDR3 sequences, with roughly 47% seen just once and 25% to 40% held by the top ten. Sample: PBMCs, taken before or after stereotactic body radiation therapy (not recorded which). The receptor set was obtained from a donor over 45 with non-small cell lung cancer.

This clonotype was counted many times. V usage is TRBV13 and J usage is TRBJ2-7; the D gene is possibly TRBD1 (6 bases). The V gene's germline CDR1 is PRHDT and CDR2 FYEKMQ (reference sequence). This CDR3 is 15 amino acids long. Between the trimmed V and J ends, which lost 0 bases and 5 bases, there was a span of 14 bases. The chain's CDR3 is CASSLGDRLIHEQYF. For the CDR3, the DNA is TGTGCCAGCAGCTTAGGAGACAGGCTCATACACGAGCAGTACTTC.

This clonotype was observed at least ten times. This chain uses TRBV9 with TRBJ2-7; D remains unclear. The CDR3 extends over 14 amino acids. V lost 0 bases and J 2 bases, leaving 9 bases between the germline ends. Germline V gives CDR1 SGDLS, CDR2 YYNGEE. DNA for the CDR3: TGTGCCAGCAGCGTAGCAGGTTCCCCCTACGAGCAGTACTTC. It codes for CASSVAGSPYEQYF.

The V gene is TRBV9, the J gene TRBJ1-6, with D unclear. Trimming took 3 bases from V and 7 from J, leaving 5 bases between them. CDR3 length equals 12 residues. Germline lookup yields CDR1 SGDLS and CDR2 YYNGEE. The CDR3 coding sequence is TGTGCCAGCAGCGGGGCCAATTCACCCCTCCACTTT. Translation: CASSGANSPLHF.

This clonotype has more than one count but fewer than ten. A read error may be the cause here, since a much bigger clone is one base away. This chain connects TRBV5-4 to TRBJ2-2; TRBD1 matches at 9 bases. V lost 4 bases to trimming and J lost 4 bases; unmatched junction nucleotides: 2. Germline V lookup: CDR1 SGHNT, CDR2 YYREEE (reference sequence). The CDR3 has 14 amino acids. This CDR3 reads CASSRTGATGELFF. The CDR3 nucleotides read TGTGCCAGCAGCAGGACAGGGGCCACCGGGGAGCTGTTTTTT.

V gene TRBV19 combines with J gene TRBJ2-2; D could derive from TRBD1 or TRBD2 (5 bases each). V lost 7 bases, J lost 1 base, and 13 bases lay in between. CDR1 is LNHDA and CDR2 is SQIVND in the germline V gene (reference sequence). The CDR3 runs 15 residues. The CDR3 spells CASNIEGWNTGELFF. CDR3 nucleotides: TGTGCCAGTAATATCGAGGGGTGGAACACCGGGGAGCTGTTTTTT.

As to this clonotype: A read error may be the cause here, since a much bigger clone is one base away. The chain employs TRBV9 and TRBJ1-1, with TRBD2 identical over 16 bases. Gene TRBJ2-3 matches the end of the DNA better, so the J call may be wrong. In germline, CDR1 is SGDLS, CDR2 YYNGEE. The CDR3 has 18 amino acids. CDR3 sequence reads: CASRPGTSGRVGTDTQYF. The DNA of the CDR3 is TGTGCCAGCAGACCCGGGACTAGCGGGAGGGTGGGCACAGATACGCAGTATTTT.

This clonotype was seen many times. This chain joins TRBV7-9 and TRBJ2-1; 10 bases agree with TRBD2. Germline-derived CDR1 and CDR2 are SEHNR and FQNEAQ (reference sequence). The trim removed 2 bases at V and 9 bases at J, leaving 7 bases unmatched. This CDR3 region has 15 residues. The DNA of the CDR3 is TGTGCCAGCAGCTTAAGAGCGGGAGGGCCGGGTGAGCAGTTCTTC. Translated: CASSLRAGGPGEQFF. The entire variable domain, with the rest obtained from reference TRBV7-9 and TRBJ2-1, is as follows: DTGVSQNPRHKITKRGQNVTFRCDPISEHNRLYWYRQTLGQGPEFLTYFQNEAQLEKSRLLSDRFSAERPKGSFSTLEIQRTEQGDSAMYLCASSLRAGGPGEQFFGPGTRLTVL.

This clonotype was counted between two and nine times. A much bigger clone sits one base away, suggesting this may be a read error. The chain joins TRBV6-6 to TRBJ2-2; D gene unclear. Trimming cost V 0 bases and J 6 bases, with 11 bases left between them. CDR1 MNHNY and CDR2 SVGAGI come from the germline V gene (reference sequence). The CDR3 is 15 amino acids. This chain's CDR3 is CASSYSTANAGELFF. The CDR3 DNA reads TGTGCCAGCAGTTACTCGACCGCTAACGCCGGGGAGCTGTTTTTT.

CDR3 region: CASQLSGCPSTDTQYF. CDR3 sequence (DNA): TGTGCCAGCCAACTATCGGGATGCCCAAGCACAGATACGCAGTATTTT. This chain links TRBV9 with TRBJ2-3; possible D gene TRBD2, 5 bases. Germline V gene lookup returns CDR1 SGDLS and CDR2 YYNGEE. CDR3 size: 16 residues. Trimming left V 7 bases short and J 0 bases short, with 18 bases between. Filled out from reference TRBV9 and TRBJ2-3, the complete variable domain reads DSGVTQTPKHLITATGQRVTLRCSPRSGDLSVYWYQQSLDQGLQFLIQYYNGEERAKGNILERFSAQQFPDLHSELNLSSLELGDSALYFCASQLSGCPSTDTQYFGPGTRLTVL.

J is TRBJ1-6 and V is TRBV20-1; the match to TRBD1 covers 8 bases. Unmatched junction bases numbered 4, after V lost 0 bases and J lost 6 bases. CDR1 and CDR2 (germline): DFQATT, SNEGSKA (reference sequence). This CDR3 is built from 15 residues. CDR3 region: CSARDQGAGNSPLHF. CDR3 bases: TGCAGTGCTAGAGATCAGGGGGCCGGTAATTCACCCCTCCACTTT.

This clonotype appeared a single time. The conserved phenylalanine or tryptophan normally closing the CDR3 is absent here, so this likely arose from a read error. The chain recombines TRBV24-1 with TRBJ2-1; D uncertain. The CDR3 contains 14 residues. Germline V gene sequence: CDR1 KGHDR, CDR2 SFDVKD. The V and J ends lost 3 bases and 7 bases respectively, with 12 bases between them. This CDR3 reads CATSDRIVRNEQFL. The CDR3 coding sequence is TGTGCCACCAGTGATAGGATAGTTAGAAATGAGCAGTTCTTA.

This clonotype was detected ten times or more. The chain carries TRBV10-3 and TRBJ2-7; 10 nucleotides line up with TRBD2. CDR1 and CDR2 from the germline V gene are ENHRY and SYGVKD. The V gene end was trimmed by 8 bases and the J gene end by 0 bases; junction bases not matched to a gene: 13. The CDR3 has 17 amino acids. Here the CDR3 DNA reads TGTGCCATCGGCGGACAGGGAGCTAGCGGGAGCTCCTACGAGCAGTACTTC. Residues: CAIGGQGASGSSYEQYF.

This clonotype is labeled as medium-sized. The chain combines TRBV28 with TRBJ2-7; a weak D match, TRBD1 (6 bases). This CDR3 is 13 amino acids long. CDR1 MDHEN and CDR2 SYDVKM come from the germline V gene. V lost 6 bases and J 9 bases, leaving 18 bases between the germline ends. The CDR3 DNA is TGTGCCAGCAGCAGTACAGGGTTACGAGCGCAGTACTTC. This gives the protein CASSSTGLRAQYF.

CDR3 sequence: CASSQGTGELFF. CDR3 sequence (DNA): TGCGCCAGCAGCCAGGGGACAGGGGAGCTGTTTTTT. This sequence joins TRBV5-1 and TRBJ2-2, with D perhaps matching TRBD1 (6 bases). Germline assignment: CDR1 SGHRS and CDR2 YFSETQ. V was pared by 4 bases and J by 8 bases, with 9 bases between. The CDR3 spans 12 residues.

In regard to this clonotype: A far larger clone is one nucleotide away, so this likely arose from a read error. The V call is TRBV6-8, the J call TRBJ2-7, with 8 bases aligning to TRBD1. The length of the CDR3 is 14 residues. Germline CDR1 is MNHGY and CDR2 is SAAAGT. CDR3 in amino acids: CASSYGQGGYEHYF. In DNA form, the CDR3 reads TGTGCCAGCAGTTACGGACAGGGTGGCTACGAGCATTACTTC.

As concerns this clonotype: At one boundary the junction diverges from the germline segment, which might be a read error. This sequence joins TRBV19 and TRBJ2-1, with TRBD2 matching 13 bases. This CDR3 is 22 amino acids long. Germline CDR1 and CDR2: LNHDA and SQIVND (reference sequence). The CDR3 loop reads CASSPGGNRLAGGQSSYNDQLF. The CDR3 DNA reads TGTGCCAGTAGTCCAGGGGGCAACCGACTAGCGGGAGGACAGAGCTCCTACAATGATCAGCTCTTC.

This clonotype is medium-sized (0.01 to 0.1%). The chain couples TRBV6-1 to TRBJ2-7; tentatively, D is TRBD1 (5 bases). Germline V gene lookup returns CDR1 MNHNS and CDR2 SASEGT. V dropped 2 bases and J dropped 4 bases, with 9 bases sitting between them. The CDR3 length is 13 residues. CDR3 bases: TGTGCCAGCAGTGAATATCAGGGATACGAGCAGTACTTC. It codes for CASSEYQGYEQYF.

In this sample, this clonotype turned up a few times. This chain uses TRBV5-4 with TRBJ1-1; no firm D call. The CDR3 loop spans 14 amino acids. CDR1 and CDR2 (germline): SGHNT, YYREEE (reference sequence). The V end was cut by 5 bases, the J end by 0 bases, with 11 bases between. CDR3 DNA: TGTGCCAGCAGGTCAGCATCATTGAACACTGAAGCTTTCTTT. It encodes CASRSASLNTEAFF.

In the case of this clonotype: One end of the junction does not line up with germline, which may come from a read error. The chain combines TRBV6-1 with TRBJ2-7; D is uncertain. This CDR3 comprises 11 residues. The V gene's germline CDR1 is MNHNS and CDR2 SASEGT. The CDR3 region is CASSPGYEHYF. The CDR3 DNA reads TGTGCCAGCAGCCCTGGGTACGAGCATTACTTC.

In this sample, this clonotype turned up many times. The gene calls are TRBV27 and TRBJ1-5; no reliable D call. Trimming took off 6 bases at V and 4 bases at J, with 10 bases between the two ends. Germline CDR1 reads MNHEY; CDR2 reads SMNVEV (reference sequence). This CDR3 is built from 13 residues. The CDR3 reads CASRRTDNQPQHF. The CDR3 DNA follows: TGTGCCAGCAGGAGGACTGATAATCAGCCCCAGCATTTT.

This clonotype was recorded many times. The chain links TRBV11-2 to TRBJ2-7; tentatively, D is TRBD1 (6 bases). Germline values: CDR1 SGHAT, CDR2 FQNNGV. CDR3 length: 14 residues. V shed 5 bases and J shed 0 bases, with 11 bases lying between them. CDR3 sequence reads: CASSKTQGSYEQYF. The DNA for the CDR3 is TGTGCCAGCAGCAAAACACAGGGCTCCTACGAGCAGTACTTC. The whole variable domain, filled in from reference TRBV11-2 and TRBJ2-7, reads EAGVAQSPRYKIIEKRQSVAFWCNPISGHATLYWYQQILGQGPKLLIQFQNNGVVDDSQLPKDRFSAERLKGVDSTLKIQPAKLEDSAVYLCASSKTQGSYEQYFGPGTRLTVT.

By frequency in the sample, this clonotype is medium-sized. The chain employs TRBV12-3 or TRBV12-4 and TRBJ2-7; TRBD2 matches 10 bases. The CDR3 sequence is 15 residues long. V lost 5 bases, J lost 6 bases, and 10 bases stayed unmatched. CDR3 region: CASSTSGTSVSEQYF. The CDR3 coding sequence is TGTGCCAGCAGTACCTCCGGGACTAGCGTGAGCGAGCAGTACTTC.